The 2 T cell receptor beta chains below were found in one sample sequenced in a study of cytomegalovirus exposure and HLA in healthy donors. It was with 60 Vbeta and 13 Jbeta primers that the PCR ran. Produced via immunoSEQ multiplex PCR; TCRdb's table is partial and in-frame only. The sample has 100,000 to 150,000 clones. The source material was PBMCs. The receptor set was obtained from a woman in her forties in good health and CMV-seronegative.

The J gene is TRBJ2-3, the V gene TRBV4-2, with 10 bases that match TRBD2. Germline CDR1 reads LGHNA; CDR2 reads YNFKEQ. The CDR3 spans 18 residues. V lost 5 bases and J lost 3; bases outside the gene matches: 14. Here the CDR3 DNA reads TGTGCCAGCAGCTCCGGGACTAGCGCGTCAGTGGGGACAGATACGCAGTATTTT. Its protein product is CASSSGTSASVGTDTQYF.

The J gene is TRBJ1-1, the V gene TRBV19; TRBD1 might be the D (6 bases). The CDR3 has 13 amino acids. Germline V gives CDR1 LNHDA, CDR2 SQIVND (reference sequence). V was pared by 7 bases and J by 5 bases, with 14 bases between. CDR3 residues: CASKPQGRTEAFF. The DNA of the CDR3 is TGTGCCAGTAAACCACAGGGACGGACTGAAGCTTTCTTT.